This TCR beta chain is from a study of T cell repertoires in cytomegalovirus infection. Study at large: Public TCR beta signatures provided an indication of both CMV infection and a matching HLA type. Study-level results: HLA-C-restricted CMV-specific TCR beta clonotypes were dominant in the ex vivo response. Identification of carriers of CMV plus the relevant HLA was achieved through cumulative public TCR beta family frequency.

This clonotype has at least ten counts. Its antigen is not identified. This CDR3 has 13 residues. Trimming removed 6 bases from V and 8 bases from J, with 16 bases in between. The germline CDR1 and CDR2 sequences are KGHSH and LQKENI. TCRdb passed the reads through MiXCR, listing each CDR3 protein once. The sample contains 200,000 to 300,000 distinct CDR3 sequences, 9% to 15% of which appear only once. This clonotype was obtained from a human donor in good health (CMV status not recorded). Some clones in this sample may be carry-over from other donors' samples. The gene calls are TRBV18 and TRBJ1-1; no reliable D call. Specimen: PBMCs. The CDR3, as DNA: TGTGCCAGCTCTCCGCGGGATTTACTCGAAGCTTTCTTT. This encodes CASSPRDLLEAFF.